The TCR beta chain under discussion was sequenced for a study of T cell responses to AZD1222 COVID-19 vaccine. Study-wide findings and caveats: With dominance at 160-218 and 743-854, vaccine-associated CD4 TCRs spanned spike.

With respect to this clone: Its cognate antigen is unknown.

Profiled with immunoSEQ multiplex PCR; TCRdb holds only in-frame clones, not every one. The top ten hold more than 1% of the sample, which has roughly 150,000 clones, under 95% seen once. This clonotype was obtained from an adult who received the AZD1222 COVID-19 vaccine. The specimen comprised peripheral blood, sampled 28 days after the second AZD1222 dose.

The CDR3 sequence is CASSLLARGTEFF. The CDR3 DNA follows: TGTGCCAGCAGTTTATTGGCCAGGGGGACGGAGTTCTTC. V usage is TRBV28 and J usage is TRBJ2-1, with 7 bases matching TRBD1. With V trimmed by 1 base and J by 14 bases, 8 bases remained unmatched. The length of the CDR3 is 13 residues. Looked up from germline, CDR1 is MDHEN and CDR2 is SYDVKM.